This paragraph reports one T cell receptor beta chain. Generated by immunoSEQ multiplex PCR, the TCRdb table keeps only in-frame clones and is missing some. The table lists 110,000 or so clones, roughly 82% of them singletons. Germline V CDR1 and CDR2: MNHEY, SVGAGI. The CDR3 totals 14 residues. V was shortened by 8 bases and J by 6 bases, with 17 bases between the two germline ends. This entry belongs to a study of blood T cell repertoires in COVID-19. Sequencing was performed on peripheral blood. The sequence derives from a woman between 40 and 55 years old with acute or convalescent COVID-19. This chain joins TRBV6-5 and TRBJ1-5, with D possibly matching TRBD1 (6 bases). The chain's CDR3 is CASSKPGGGQPQHF. The CDR3 DNA follows: TGTGCCAGCTCAAAACCGGGGGGCGGTCAGCCCCAGCATTTT.